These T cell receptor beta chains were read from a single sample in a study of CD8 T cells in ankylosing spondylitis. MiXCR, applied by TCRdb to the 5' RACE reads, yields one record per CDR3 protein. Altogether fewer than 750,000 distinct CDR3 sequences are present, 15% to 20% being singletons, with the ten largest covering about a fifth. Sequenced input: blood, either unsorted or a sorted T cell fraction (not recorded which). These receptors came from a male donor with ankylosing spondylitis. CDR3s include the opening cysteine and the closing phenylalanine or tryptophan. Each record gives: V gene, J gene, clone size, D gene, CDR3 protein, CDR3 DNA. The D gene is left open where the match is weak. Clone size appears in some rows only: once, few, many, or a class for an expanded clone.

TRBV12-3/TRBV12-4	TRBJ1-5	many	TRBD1	CASRQGQGRNQPQHF	TGTGCCAGCAGGCAGGGACAGGGAAGGAATCAGCCCCAGCATTTT
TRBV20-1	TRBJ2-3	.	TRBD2	CSAPYRQAGVDTQYF	TGCAGTGCCCCTTACCGACAAGCGGGAGTAGATACGCAGTATTTT
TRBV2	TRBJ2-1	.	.	CASRRTPTGDNEQFF	TGTGCCAGCAGACGCACCCCGACAGGAGACAATGAGCAGTTCTTC
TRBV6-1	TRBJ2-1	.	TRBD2	CASREASGGGVEQFF	TGTGCCAGCAGAGAGGCTAGCGGGGGGGGGGTTGAGCAGTTCTTC
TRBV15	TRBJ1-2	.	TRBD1	CATSSDRAEGYGYTF	TGTGCCACCAGCAGCGACAGGGCAGAGGGCTATGGCTACACCTTC
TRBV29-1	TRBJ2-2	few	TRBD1	CSVEVDRVKDNGELFF	TGCAGCGTTGAAGTTGACAGGGTGAAGGACAACGGGGAGCTGTTTTTT
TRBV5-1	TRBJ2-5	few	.	CASSFLGGRETQYF	TGCGCCAGCAGCTTCTTGGGGGGAAGAGAGACCCAGTACTTC
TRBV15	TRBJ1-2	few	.	CATSRRSGTGGYTF	TGTGCCACCAGCAGGCGCTCTGGAACAGGTGGCTACACCTTC
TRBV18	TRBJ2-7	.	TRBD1	CASSLFRTGGRYEQYF	TGTGCCAGCTCACTATTCAGGACAGGGGGCCGCTACGAGCAGTACTTC
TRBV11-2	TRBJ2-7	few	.	CASIRDGAYEQYF	TGTGCCAGCATCCGGGACGGCGCCTACGAGCAGTACTTC
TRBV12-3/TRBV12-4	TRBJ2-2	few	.	CASSLGIYRGTGELFF	TGTGCCAGCAGTCTCGGGATCTATAGGGGGACCGGGGAGCTGTTTTTT
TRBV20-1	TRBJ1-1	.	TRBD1	CSARGQGGRNTEAFF	TGCAGTGCTAGGGGACAGGGAGGTAGAAACACTGAAGCTTTCTTT
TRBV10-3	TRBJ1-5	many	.	CAITPTEDQPQHF	TGTGCCATCACTCCGACTGAAGATCAGCCCCAGCATTTT
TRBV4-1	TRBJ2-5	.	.	CASSQDIVGGAGQETQYF	TGCGCCAGCAGCCAAGATATTGTGGGCGGGGCAGGTCAAGAGACCCAGTACTTC
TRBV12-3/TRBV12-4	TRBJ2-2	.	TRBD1	CATGKGQGFPGELFF	TGTGCCACCGGAAAAGGACAGGGATTTCCCGGGGAGCTGTTTTTT
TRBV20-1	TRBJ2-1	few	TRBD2	CSARGAGTSGFSSYNEQFF	TGCAGTGCTAGAGGAGCCGGGACTAGCGGGTTCAGCTCCTACAATGAGCAGTTCTTC
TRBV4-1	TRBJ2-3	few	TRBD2	CASSQEATSGNLDTQYF	TGCGCCAGCAGCCAAGAGGCAACTAGCGGGAATCTGGATACGCAGTATTTT
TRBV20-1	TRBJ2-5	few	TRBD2	CSAGRLAGEETQYF	TGCAGTGCTGGCCGACTAGCGGGAGAAGAGACCCAGTACTTC
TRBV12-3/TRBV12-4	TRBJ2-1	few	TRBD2	CASSFLRGGLYNEQFF	TGTGCCAGCAGTTTTCTGCGGGGGGGGCTCTACAATGAGCAGTTCTTC
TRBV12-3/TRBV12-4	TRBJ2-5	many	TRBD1	CASSTGDQETQYF	TGTGCCAGCAGTACAGGGGACCAAGAGACCCAGTACTTC
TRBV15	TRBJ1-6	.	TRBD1	CATSRAGGRSPLHF	TGTGCCACCAGCAGAGCAGGGGGTAGATCACCCCTCCACTTT
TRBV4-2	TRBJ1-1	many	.	CASSQQGYTEAFF	TGTGCCAGCAGCCAGCAGGGGTACACTGAAGCTTTCTTT
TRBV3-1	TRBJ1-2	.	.	CASSQGHLNGYTF	TGTGCCAGCAGCCAAGGACATCTAAATGGCTACACCTTC
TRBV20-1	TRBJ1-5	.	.	CSAPAQGGLDQPQHF	TGCAGTGCCCCTGCTCAGGGTGGGTTGGATCAGCCCCAGCATTTT
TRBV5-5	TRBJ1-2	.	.	CASSPEELIGYTF	TGTGCCAGCAGCCCGGAGGAACTAATTGGCTACACCTTC
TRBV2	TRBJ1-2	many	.	CASSDDNYGYTF	TGTGCCAGCAGTGATGACAACTATGGCTACACCTTC
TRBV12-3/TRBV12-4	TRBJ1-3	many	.	CASSLAPPAGTIYF	TGTGCCAGCAGTTTAGCTCCCCCCGCGGGGACCATATATTTT
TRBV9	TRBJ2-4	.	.	CASSATTQGNIQYF	TGTGCCAGCAGCGCCACGACGCAGGGAAACATTCAGTACTTC
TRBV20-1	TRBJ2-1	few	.	CSASVMAGQSYNEQFF	TGCAGTGCTAGTGTAATGGCGGGACAATCCTACAATGAGCAGTTCTTC
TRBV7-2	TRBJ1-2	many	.	CASSLNRDHGYTF	TGTGCCAGCTCCCTTAACAGGGACCATGGCTACACCTTC
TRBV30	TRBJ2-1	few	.	CAWSPQAVDEQFF	TGTGCCTGGTCGCCACAGGCAGTAGATGAGCAGTTCTTC
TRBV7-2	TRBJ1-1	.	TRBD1	CASSDGQGLTEAFF	TGTGCCAGCAGCGATGGACAGGGGCTTACTGAAGCTTTCTTT
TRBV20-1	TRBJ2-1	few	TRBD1	CSARGTGQSSYNEQFF	TGCAGTGCTAGAGGTACGGGACAGAGCTCCTACAATGAGCAGTTCTTC
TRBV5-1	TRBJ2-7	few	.	CASSLSGANPYEQYF	TGCGCCAGCAGCTTGTCAGGGGCGAACCCCTACGAGCAGTACTTC
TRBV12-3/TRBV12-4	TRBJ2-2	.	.	CASSTEGGTGELFF	TGTGCCAGCAGCACCGAGGGGGGCACCGGGGAGCTGTTTTTT
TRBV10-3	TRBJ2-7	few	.	CAISDGPLSYEQYF	TGTGCCATCAGTGACGGCCCTCTCTCCTACGAGCAGTACTTC
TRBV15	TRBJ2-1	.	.	CATSPRGGGSSYNEQFF	TGTGCCACCAGCCCCCGAGGGGGGGGGAGCTCCTACAATGAGCAGTTCTTC
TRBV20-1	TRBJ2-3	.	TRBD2	CSASLIPRDYTYTDTQYF	TGCAGTGCTAGCCTCATTCCCCGGGACTACACTTACACAGATACGCAGTATTTT
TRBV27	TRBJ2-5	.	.	CASSKRDSQETQYF	TGTGCCAGCAGTAAACGGGACTCTCAAGAGACCCAGTACTTC
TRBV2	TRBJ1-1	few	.	CASSGERTEAFF	TGTGCCAGCAGTGGGGAACGGACTGAAGCTTTCTTT
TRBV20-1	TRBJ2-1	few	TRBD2	CSARATSGNLYNEQFF	TGCAGTGCTAGAGCCACTAGCGGAAACCTCTACAATGAGCAGTTCTTC
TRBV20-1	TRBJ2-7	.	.	CSARVVSSYEQYF	TGCAGTGCTAGAGTCGTGAGCTCCTACGAGCAGTACTTC
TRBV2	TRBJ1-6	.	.	CASRGRENSPLHF	TGTGCCAGCAGGGGCAGGGAAAATTCACCCCTCCACTTT
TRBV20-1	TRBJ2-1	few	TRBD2	CSARPWTSGNEQFF	TGCAGTGCTAGACCTTGGACTAGTGGTAATGAGCAGTTCTTC
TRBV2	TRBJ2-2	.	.	CASSVFDTGELFF	TGTGCCAGCAGTGTATTTGACACCGGGGAGCTGTTTTTT
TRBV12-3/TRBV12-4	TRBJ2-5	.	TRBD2	CASSTTPGLAEQETQYF	TGTGCCAGCAGCACAACCCCCGGACTAGCAGAACAAGAGACCCAGTACTTC
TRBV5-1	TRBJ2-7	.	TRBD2	CASSLTLAGGLYEQYF	TGCGCCAGCAGCTTAACTTTAGCGGGAGGGCTTTACGAGCAGTACTTC
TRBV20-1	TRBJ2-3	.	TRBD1	CSATGQGGRDTQYF	TGCAGTGCTACGGGACAGGGAGGTAGAGATACGCAGTATTTT
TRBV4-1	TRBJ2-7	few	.	CASSQEGHSSYEQYF	TGCGCCAGCAGCCAGGAGGGACACAGCTCCTACGAGCAGTACTTC
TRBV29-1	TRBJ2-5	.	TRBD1	CSVEPTGAHETQYF	TGCAGCGTTGAACCGACAGGGGCACACGAGACCCAGTACTTC
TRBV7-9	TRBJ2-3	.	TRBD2	CASSLGLAGLSTDTQYF	TGTGCCAGCAGCCTCGGACTAGCGGGGCTTAGCACAGATACGCAGTATTTT
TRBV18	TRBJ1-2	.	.	CASSPKGRSVSPYGYTF	TGTGCCAGCTCACCAAAGGGCAGGTCGGTCTCCCCCTATGGCTACACCTTC
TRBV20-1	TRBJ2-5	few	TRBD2	CSARGLAGDQGTQYF	TGCAGTGCCAGGGGTCTAGCGGGGGACCAGGGGACCCAGTACTTC
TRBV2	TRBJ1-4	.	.	CASSILGTNEKLFF	TGTGCCAGCAGTATACTGGGAACTAATGAAAAACTGTTTTTT